The rows below give T cell receptor beta chains drawn from one sample of a study of cytomegalovirus exposure and HLA in healthy donors. Some clones are missing from TCRdb's copy, which holds only in-frame ones; the method was immunoSEQ multiplex PCR. The sample lists more than 75,000 clones, approximately 79% occurring once. Sequenced material: PBMCs. The receptor set was obtained from a woman aged 40 to 50 in good health and CMV-seronegative. Both conserved end residues are part of each CDR3. The D gene is left open where the match is weak. Clone size appears in some rows only: once, few, many, or a class for an expanded clone.

d_call j_call clone_size v_call cdr3_aa cdr3_nt
TRBD1 TRBJ2-5 . TRBV5-1 CASSSNPQGAETQYF TGCGCCAGCAGTTCGAACCCACAGGGGGCAGAGACCCAGTACTTC
TRBD1 TRBJ2-2 . TRBV4-3 CASSPYTGVETGELFF TGCGCCAGCAGCCCCTATACAGGGGTGGAAACCGGGGAGCTGTTTTTT
. TRBJ2-5 . TRBV7-9 CASSLSGRGQETQYF TGTGCCAGCAGCTTATCGGGTCGCGGGCAAGAGACCCAGTACTTC
. TRBJ1-2 . TRBV7-2 CASSLAGERNYGYTF TGTGCCAGCAGCCTGGCAGGGGAGAGAAACTATGGCTACACCTTC
. TRBJ2-5 . TRBV18 CASSTGLEETQYF TGTGCCAGCTCCACGGGACTCGAAGAGACCCAGTACTTC
. TRBJ1-2 . TRBV2 CASRPLGVRGYTF TGTGCCAGCAGACCCCTCGGGGTACGCGGCTACACCTTC
TRBD1 TRBJ1-3 . TRBV6-1 CASSEAWRATGGNTIYF TGTGCCAGCAGTGAAGCTTGGCGGGCGACAGGGGGAAACACCATATATTTT
TRBD1 TRBJ2-1 few TRBV7-2 CASSLRDSYEQFF TGTGCCAGCAGCTTAAGGGACAGCTATGAGCAGTTCTTC
. TRBJ2-1 . TRBV27 CASSMGQNSYNEQFF TGTGCCAGCAGTATGGGACAAAACTCCTACAATGAGCAGTTCTTC
. TRBJ2-2 . TRBV19 CASSHPGYTGELFF TGTGCCAGTAGTCACCCGGGTTACACCGGGGAGCTGTTTTTT
TRBD1 TRBJ2-3 many TRBV7-9 CASSLEGADTQYF TGTGCCAGCAGCTTAGAGGGGGCTGATACGCAGTATTTT
TRBD1 TRBJ1-5 . TRBV7-2 CASSPGQGQSQPQHF TGTGCCAGCAGCCCTGGACAGGGACAGAGTCAGCCCCAGCATTTT
. TRBJ1-1 . TRBV7-2 CASSSTPQGRDAFF TGTGCCAGCAGCTCGACGCCCCAGGGGAGGGACGCTTTCTTT
TRBD1 TRBJ2-7 few TRBV6-4 CASSAETGGYEQYF TGTGCCAGCAGTGCGGAGACAGGGGGCTACGAGCAGTACTTC
TRBD1 TRBJ1-3 . TRBV5-1 CASSLDRTGMVGNTIYF TGCGCCAGCAGCTTGGATCGGACAGGCATGGTCGGAAACACCATATATTTT
TRBD1 TRBJ2-5 . TRBV27 CASSLWPPSGQHGLETQYF TGTGCCAGCAGCCTTTGGCCCCCCTCGGGACAGCATGGGTTAGAGACCCAGTACTTC
. TRBJ2-5 . TRBV2 CASSTEETQYF TGTGCCAGCAGTACAGAGGAGACCCAGTACTTC
TRBD1 TRBJ1-5 few TRBV4-2 CASSQVPDRANQPQHF TGTGCCAGCAGCCAAGTCCCTGACAGGGCGAATCAGCCCCAGCATTTT
. TRBJ1-1 once TRBV7-9 CASSDSGVRTEAFF TGTGCCAGCAGCGATTCGGGGGTAAGAACTGAAGCTTTCTTT
. TRBJ2-7 once TRBV29-1 CSVTFRDNIYEQYF TGCAGCGTCACATTCCGGGACAACATCTACGAGCAGTACTTC
TRBD2 TRBJ2-7 . TRBV7-2 CASSLLTSGGAGSYEQYF TGTGCCAGCAGCCTACTGACTAGCGGGGGGGCCGGTTCCTACGAGCAGTACTTC
TRBD1 TRBJ2-7 . TRBV7-2 CASSTWTGAEYEQYF TGTGCCAGCAGCACTTGGACAGGGGCTGAGTACGAGCAGTACTTC
. TRBJ2-1 . TRBV7-2 CASSLVAAGYNEQFF TGTGCCAGCAGCTTAGTAGCGGCTGGCTACAATGAGCAGTTCTTC